One and the same sample provided the 11 T cell receptor beta chains below, sequenced in a study of CD8+CD57+ T cells in acquired aplastic anemia. Those patients picked for sequencing had displayed CD8+CD57+ cell expansion on flow cytometry. The use of genomic DNA as template underpinned the TCR beta VDJ and CDR3 profiling. TCRdb independently ran MiXCR on the reads; one entry per CDR3 protein. The sample holds about 150,000 distinct CDR3 sequences, approximately 52% seen once. The sequenced material came from sorted CD4+, CD8+, or CD8+CD57+ T cells (not recorded which) from PBMCs. The receptors come from a human donor with aplastic anemia.

In its sample, this clonotype was seen many times. The chain employs TRBV7-6 and TRBJ2-7; 9 bases are a match to TRBD2. This CDR3 comprises 15 residues. Trimming removed 7 bases from V and 0 bases from J; junction bases left unmatched: 7. Germline CDR1 SGHVS, CDR2 FNYEAQ. The CDR3 spells CASTAGGQSSYEQYF. The CDR3 DNA follows: TGTGCCAGCACGGCGGGGGGGCAAAGCTCCTACGAGCAGTACTTC. Combining the CDR3 with reference TRBV7-6 and TRBJ2-7 gives the whole variable domain GAGVSQSPRYKVTKRGQDVALRCDPISGHVSLYWYRQALGQGPEFLTYFNYEAQQDKSGLPNDRFSAERPEGSISTLTIQRTEQRDSAMYRCASTAGGQSSYEQYFGPGTRLTVT.

With regard to this clonotype: The conserved phenylalanine or tryptophan is not found at the CDR3 terminus, so this likely reflects a read error. The V gene is TRBV2, the J gene TRBJ1-2; TRBD1 aligns across 7 bases. This CDR3 has 13 residues. V shed 8 bases and J 7 bases; nucleotides not matched to a gene: 10. Germline V gives CDR1 SNHLY, CDR2 FYNNEI. The CDR3 DNA reads TGTGCCAGCCCTGGGCCCGACAGGGCTGGCTACACCGTC. Protein product: CASPGPDRAGYTV.

The rearrangement links TRBV19 to TRBJ2-7; D is uncertain. CDR3 length: 14 amino acids. Germline lookup yields CDR1 LNHDA and CDR2 SQIVND (reference sequence). Trimming stripped 6 bases from V and 2 bases from J, with 14 bases between. CDR3 in DNA: TGTGCCAGTAGGGGCCCGGCAGGCCCCTACGAGCAGTACTTC. It yields the protein CASRGPAGPYEQYF.

The chain is built from TRBV19 and TRBJ2-7, with TRBD1 matching 9 bases. The J segment lost 5 bases and the V segment lost 5 bases, leaving 7 bases of the junction unmatched. CDR1 and CDR2 from the germline V gene are LNHDA and SQIVND (reference sequence). The CDR3 covers 14 residues. The CDR3 region has the DNA TGTGCCAGTAGTCGAGGACAGGGGAAGAACGAGCAGTACTTC. Protein product: CASSRGQGKNEQYF.

The chain recombines TRBV15 with TRBJ1-2; TRBD1 might be the D (6 bases). Germline V gene sequence: CDR1 LNHNV, CDR2 YYDKDF (reference sequence). The ends were cut back, 10 bases at V and 5 bases at J, with 26 bases in the middle. The CDR3 sequence is 16 residues long. The CDR3 region has the DNA TGTGCCAGCTCTTCGATACGCGGGGGCGCAGGGTATGGCTACACCTTC. This translates into CASSSIRGGAGYGYTF. Combining the CDR3 with reference TRBV15 and TRBJ1-2 gives the whole variable domain DAMVIQNPRYQVTQFGKPVTLSCSQTLNHNVMYWYQQKSSQAPKLLFHYYDKDFNNEADTPDNFQSRRPNTSFCFLDIRSPGLGDTAMYLCASSSIRGGAGYGYTFGSGTRLTVV.

As DNA, the CDR3 is TGTGCCAGCCCAGCCCGCAGGGGGCGTGGACCCTACGAGCAGTACTTC. Its protein is CASPARRGRGPYEQYF. This rearrangement joins TRBV2 to TRBJ2-7, with 8 bases aligning to TRBD1. Unmatched junction bases numbered 14, after V lost 8 bases and J lost 2 bases. The CDR3 consists of 16 residues. The germline CDR1 and CDR2 sequences are SNHLY and FYNNEI.

This rearrangement joins TRBV10-3 to TRBJ1-1; D unresolved. V dropped 3 bases and J dropped 1 base, with 15 bases sitting between them. The CDR3 covers 16 residues. Germline V gives CDR1 ENHRY, CDR2 SYGVKD. CDR3 in DNA: TGTGCCATCAGTGACATTGGCAGGCTTAAGAACACTGAAGCTTTCTTT. Protein: CAISDIGRLKNTEAFF.

This clonotype was recorded many times. The chain uses TRBV15 and TRBJ2-1; the match to TRBD2 covers 8 bases. With 7 bases clipped from V and 5 bases from J, the junction kept 7 bases outside the gene matches. From germline, CDR1 is LNHNV and CDR2 YYDKDF (reference sequence). The CDR3 totals 14 residues. The CDR3: CATKAGGIDNEQFF. In DNA, the CDR3 is TGTGCCACCAAGGCGGGGGGCATCGACAATGAGCAGTTCTTC.

This clonotype was seen ten or more times. The genes are TRBV10-3 and TRBJ2-1; D gene ambiguous. V lost 7 bases and J lost 5, with 15 bases in between. This CDR3 is built from 14 residues. CDR1 ENHRY and CDR2 SYGVKD come from the germline V gene. The DNA of the CDR3 is TGTGCCATCACGGGTTCTCCGGAGCACAATGAGCAGTTCTTC. Amino acids: CAITGSPEHNEQFF.

CDR3 region: CATSDGGTGTHEQYF. The CDR3 bases are TGTGCCACCAGTGATGGGGGGACAGGGACCCACGAGCAGTACTTC. The rearrangement links TRBV24-1 to TRBJ2-7, with TRBD1 matching 9 bases. The CDR3 extends over 15 amino acids. Trimming removed 3 bases from V and 5 bases from J; junction bases left unmatched: 7. Per germline, CDR1 KGHDR and CDR2 SFDVKD.

The chain carries TRBV12-3 or TRBV12-4 and TRBJ2-5; the match to TRBD2 covers 12 bases. V lost 6 bases, J lost 2 bases, and 7 bases stayed unmatched. This CDR3 has 16 amino acids. This chain's CDR3 is CASRTPTSGGQETQYF. The DNA for the CDR3 is TGTGCCAGCAGGACGCCAACTAGCGGGGGGCAAGAGACCCAGTACTTC.